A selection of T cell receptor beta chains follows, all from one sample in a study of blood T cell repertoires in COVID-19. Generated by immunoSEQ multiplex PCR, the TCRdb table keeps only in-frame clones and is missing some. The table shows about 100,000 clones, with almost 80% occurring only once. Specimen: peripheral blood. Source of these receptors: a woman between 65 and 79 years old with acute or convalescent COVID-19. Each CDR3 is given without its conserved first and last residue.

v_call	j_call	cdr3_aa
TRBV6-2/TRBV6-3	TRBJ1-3	ASSPWTATPGNTIY
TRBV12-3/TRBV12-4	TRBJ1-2	ASSLLQEGYT
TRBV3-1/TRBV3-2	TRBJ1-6	ASSPSTYNSPLH
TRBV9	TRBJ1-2	ASSALTGGGGYT
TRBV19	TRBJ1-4	ASSIRNEKLF
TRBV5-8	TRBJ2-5	ASSSWTGQETQY
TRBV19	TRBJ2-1	ASSTRGLAVTGNEQF
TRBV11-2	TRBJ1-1	ASSFGVPSPDTEAF
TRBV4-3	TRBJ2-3	ASSQVSQRGGRDTQY
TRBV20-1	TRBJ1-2	SANDRDGYT
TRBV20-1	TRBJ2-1	SVILGLAQF
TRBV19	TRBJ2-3	ASSIQGDTQY
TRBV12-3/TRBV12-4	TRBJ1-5	ASRRGLGQPQH